The TCR beta chain described here comes from a study of T cells in localized non-small cell lung cancer. A remark on this clone: The antigen remains undetermined.

Libraries were prepared by immunoSEQ multiplex PCR; TCRdb keeps only in-frame clonotypes and omits some of them. The repertoire holds roughly 30,000 clones, with around 90% as singletons. Findings and limits, study-wide: Highest T cell clonality was seen in uninvolved adjacent lung, surpassing that measured in tumor. Detection in adjacent lung was observed for a median around 55 of the top 100 tumor clones.

V dropped 3 bases and J dropped 6 bases, with 12 bases sitting between them. Germline V gene lookup returns CDR1 SQVTM and CDR2 ANQGSEA. This CDR3 comprises 12 residues. Source: peripheral blood, taken before any cancer treatment. The TCR sequence derives from a woman between 18 and 55 years old with stage I lung adenocarcinoma. The chain is built from TRBV29-1 and TRBJ2-7, with a weak D call TRBD1 (5 bases). The CDR3 reads CSVDTQGSEQYF. As DNA, the CDR3 is TGCAGCGTTGATACCCAGGGCAGCGAGCAGTACTTC.